Each of the 13 T cell receptor beta chains below was sequenced from the same sample in a study of PD-1 blockade in classical Hodgkin lymphoma. TCRdb's copy holds only in-frame clones and misses some; the assay was immunoSEQ multiplex PCR. Among 35,000 to 40,000 clones listed, 85% to 90% were seen once. The patients all showed relapse after autologous stem cell transplantation, while their brentuximab vedotin exposure varied. Here the sequenced sample was peripheral blood mononuclear cells (PBMCs), taken before the second cycle of nivolumab. These receptor sequences come from a human donor with classical Hodgkin lymphoma.

V is TRBV20-1 and J is TRBJ2-1; D possibly matches TRBD1 or TRBD2 (5 bases each). V shed 3 bases and J shed 15 bases, with 12 bases lying between them. CDR1 and CDR2 (germline): DFQATT, SNEGSKA (reference sequence). The CDR3 is made up of 10 amino acids. Written as DNA, the CDR3 is TGCAGTGCTAGCAGGGACCTCCCGTTCTTC. Translated: CSASRDLPFF.

The chain combines TRBV13 with TRBJ2-1, with 13 bases aligning to TRBD2. V lost 5 bases, J lost 5 bases, and 6 bases stayed unmatched. From germline, CDR1 is PRHDT and CDR2 FYEKMQ (reference sequence). The CDR3 sequence is 16 residues long. The CDR3 DNA is TGTGCCAGCAGCCCCAGAACTAGCGGGAGGGACAATGAGCAGTTCTTC. This sequence encodes CASSPRTSGRDNEQFF.

The chain is built from TRBV28 and TRBJ1-5, with 8 bases matching TRBD1. The CDR3 sequence is 15 residues long. Germline V lookup: CDR1 MDHEN, CDR2 SYDVKM. The J segment lost 3 bases and the V segment lost 6 bases, leaving 7 bases of the junction unmatched. As DNA, the CDR3 is TGTGCCAGCAGCCCACAGGGGGTCGCCAATCAGCCCCAGCATTTT. This gives the protein CASSPQGVANQPQHF. The full variable domain, its missing parts supplied by reference TRBV28 and TRBJ1-5, is DVKVTQSSRYLVKRTGEKVFLECVQDMDHENMFWYRQDPGLGLRLIYFSYDVKMKEKGDIPEGYSVSREKKERFSLILESASTNQTSMYLCASSPQGVANQPQHFGDGTRLSIL.

This chain links TRBV6-4 with TRBJ2-7, with 7 bases matching TRBD2. This CDR3 has 15 residues. With 2 bases clipped from V and 4 bases from J, the junction kept 8 bases outside the gene matches. Germline V CDR1 and CDR2: MRHNA, SNTAGT. CDR3 nucleotides: TGTGCCAGCAGTGACCGGGGGACTAAAGAATACGAGCAGTACTTC. Translated, it gives CASSDRGTKEYEQYF.

The chain employs TRBV6-5 and TRBJ2-4, with unresolved D. Looked up from germline, CDR1 is MNHEY and CDR2 is SVGAGI. V was pared by 0 bases and J by 4 bases, with 4 bases between. The length of the CDR3 is 13 residues. CDR3 region: CASSYSEKNIQYF. CDR3 DNA sequence: TGTGCCAGCAGTTACTCAGAGAAAAACATTCAGTACTTC.

The chain recombines TRBV29-1 with TRBJ1-2, with D uncertain. This CDR3 has 11 residues. The V end was cut by 7 bases, the J end by 8 bases, with 14 bases between. In germline, CDR1 is SQVTM, CDR2 ANQGSEA. The CDR3, as DNA: TGCAGCGCCTCGGGTGGAGGGGGCTACACCTTC. Amino acid sequence: CSASGGGGYTF.

The chain couples TRBV7-3 to TRBJ2-1, with no clear D. CDR1 is SGHTA and CDR2 is FQGTGA in the germline V gene. The CDR3 is made up of 12 amino acids. V was clipped by 5 bases and J by 6 bases, with 8 bases between them. CDR3 nucleotide sequence: TGTGCCAGCAGCGCCCTTGGCAATGAGCAGTTCTTC. It is translated as CASSALGNEQFF. The complete variable domain, with remaining parts taken from reference TRBV7-3 and TRBJ2-1, reads GAGVSQTPSNKVTEKGKYVELRCDPISGHTALYWYRQSLGQGPEFLIYFQGTGAADDSGLPNDRFFAVRPEGSVSTLKIQRTERGDSAVYLCASSALGNEQFFGPGTRLTVL.

This clone was seen more than once but under ten times. The chain has TRBV14 and TRBJ1-5; D not resolved. The CDR3 extends over 13 amino acids. V was trimmed by 1 base and J by 7 bases, leaving 8 bases between them. The germline CDR1 and CDR2 sequences are SGHDN and FVKESK. The CDR3 DNA reads TGTGCCAGCAGCCAAGCGCACATCCAGCCCCAGCATTTT. Translating gives CASSQAHIQPQHF. The full variable domain, in which reference TRBV14 and TRBJ1-5 provide the parts outside the CDR3, is EAGVTQFPSHSVIEKGQTVTLRCDPISGHDNLYWYRRVMGKEIKFLLHFVKESKQDESGMPNNRFLAERTGGTYSTLKVQPAELEDSGVYFCASSQAHIQPQHFGDGTRLSIL.

The chain uses TRBV19 and TRBJ1-2; D is perhaps TRBD1 (5 bases). The germline V and J ends were trimmed by 0 bases and 7 bases, with 18 bases remaining between them. From germline, CDR1 is LNHDA and CDR2 SQIVND (reference sequence). This CDR3 region has 16 residues. CDR3 region: CASSIDPGSSPSGYTF. For the CDR3, the DNA is TGTGCCAGTAGTATAGACCCAGGGAGCTCACCTAGTGGCTACACCTTC.

The chain has TRBV6-1 and TRBJ2-2; 7 bases fit TRBD1. The V and J ends lost 3 bases and 3 bases, in that order; junction bases with no gene match: 4. The CDR3 has 15 amino acids. The V gene's germline CDR1 is MNHNS and CDR2 SASEGT. CDR3 loop: CASSENTGDTGELFF. The CDR3 DNA reads TGTGCCAGCAGTGAGAATACAGGGGACACCGGGGAGCTGTTTTTT.

The gene calls are TRBV19 and TRBJ1-2; the D gene is possibly TRBD1 (5 bases). CDR3 length equals 15 residues. Deletions cut 3 bases from V and 8 bases from J, with 19 bases between. Germline CDR1 is LNHDA and CDR2 is SQIVND (reference sequence). CDR3 residues: CASSIPAGRVEGYTF. The CDR3 DNA sequence: TGTGCCAGTAGTATTCCGGCGGGCAGGGTGGAAGGCTACACCTTC.

This clone was picked up a small number of times. J is TRBJ2-2 and V is TRBV27, with D maybe TRBD1 (6 bases). In germline, CDR1 is MNHEY, CDR2 SMNVEV (reference sequence). V was pared by 6 bases and J by 6 bases, with 11 bases between. The CDR3 runs 13 residues. CDR3 nucleotides: TGTGCCAGCAGGCCGCAGGGGTCCGGGGAGCTGTTTTTT. The encoded protein is CASRPQGSGELFF.

DNA of the CDR3: TGTGCCATCAGCGAACTAGCGGGAGGAGGGGACGAGCAGTACTTC. Translated, it gives CAISELAGGGDEQYF. The V gene is TRBV10-3, the J gene TRBJ2-7; 12 nucleotides match TRBD2. J lost 5 bases, V lost 6 bases, and 8 bases had no gene match. The CDR3 contains 15 residues. Germline CDR1 reads ENHRY; CDR2 reads SYGVKD.